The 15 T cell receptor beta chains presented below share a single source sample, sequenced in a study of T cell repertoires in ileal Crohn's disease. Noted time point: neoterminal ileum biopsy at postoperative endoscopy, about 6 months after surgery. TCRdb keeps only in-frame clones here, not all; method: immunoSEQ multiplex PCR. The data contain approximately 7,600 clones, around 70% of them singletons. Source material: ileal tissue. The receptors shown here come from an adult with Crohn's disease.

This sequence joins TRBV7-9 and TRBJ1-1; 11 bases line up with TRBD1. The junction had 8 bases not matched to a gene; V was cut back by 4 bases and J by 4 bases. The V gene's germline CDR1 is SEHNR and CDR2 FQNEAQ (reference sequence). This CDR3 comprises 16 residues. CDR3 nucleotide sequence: TGTGCCAGCAGCTCCGGGACAGGGGGTGGAAGCACTGAAGCTTTCTTT. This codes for CASSSGTGGGSTEAFF.

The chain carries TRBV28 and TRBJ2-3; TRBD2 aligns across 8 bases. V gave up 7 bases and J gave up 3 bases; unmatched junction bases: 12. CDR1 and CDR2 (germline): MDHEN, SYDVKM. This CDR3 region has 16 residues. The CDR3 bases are TGTGCCAGCACCCCTGGCGGGACTAGGGTGACAGATACGCAGTATTTT. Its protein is CASTPGGTRVTDTQYF.

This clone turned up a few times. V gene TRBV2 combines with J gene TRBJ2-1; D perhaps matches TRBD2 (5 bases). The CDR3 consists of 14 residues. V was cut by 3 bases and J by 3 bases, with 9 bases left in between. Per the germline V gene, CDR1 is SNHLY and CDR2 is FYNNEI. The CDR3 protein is CASSEVGLYNEQFF. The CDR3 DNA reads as TGTGCCAGCAGTGAGGTAGGACTCTACAATGAGCAGTTCTTC.

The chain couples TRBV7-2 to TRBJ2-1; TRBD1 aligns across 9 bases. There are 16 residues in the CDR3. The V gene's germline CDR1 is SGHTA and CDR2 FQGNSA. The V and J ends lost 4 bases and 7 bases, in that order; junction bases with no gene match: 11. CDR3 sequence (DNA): TGTGCCAGCAGCTCCCCGGGACAGGGAGGGAGGAATGAGCAGTTCTTC. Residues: CASSSPGQGGRNEQFF.

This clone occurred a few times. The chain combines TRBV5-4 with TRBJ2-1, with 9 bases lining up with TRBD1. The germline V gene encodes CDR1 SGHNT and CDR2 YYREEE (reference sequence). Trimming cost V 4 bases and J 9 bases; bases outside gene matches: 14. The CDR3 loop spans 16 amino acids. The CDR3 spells CASSPLGGQGRGEQFF. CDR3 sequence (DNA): TGTGCCAGCAGCCCCCTAGGGGGACAGGGCAGGGGTGAGCAGTTCTTC. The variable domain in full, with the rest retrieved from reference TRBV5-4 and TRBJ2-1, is ETGVTQSPTHLIKTRGQQVTLRCSSQSGHNTVSWYQQALGQGPQFIFQYYREEENGRGNFPPRFSGLQFPNYSSELNVNALELDDSALYLCASSPLGGQGRGEQFFGPGTRLTVL.

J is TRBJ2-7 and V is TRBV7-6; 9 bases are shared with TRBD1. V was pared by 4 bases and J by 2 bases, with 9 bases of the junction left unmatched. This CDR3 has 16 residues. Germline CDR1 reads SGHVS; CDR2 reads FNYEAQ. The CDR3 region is CASSSGTGGSAYEQYF. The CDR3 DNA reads TGTGCCAGCAGCTCCGGCACAGGGGGCTCCGCCTACGAGCAGTACTTC.

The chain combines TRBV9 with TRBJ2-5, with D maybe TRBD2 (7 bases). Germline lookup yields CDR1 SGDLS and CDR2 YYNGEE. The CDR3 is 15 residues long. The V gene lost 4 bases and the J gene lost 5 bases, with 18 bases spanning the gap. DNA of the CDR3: TGTGCCAGCAGCCCCTCGACTAGGGGGGGGGAGACCCAGTACTTC. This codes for CASSPSTRGGETQYF.

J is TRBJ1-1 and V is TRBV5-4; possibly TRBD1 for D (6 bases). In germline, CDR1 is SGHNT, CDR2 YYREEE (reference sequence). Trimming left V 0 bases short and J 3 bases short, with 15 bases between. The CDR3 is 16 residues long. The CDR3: CASSLGAGVVYTEAFF. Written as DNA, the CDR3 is TGTGCCAGCAGCTTGGGTGCAGGGGTAGTCTACACTGAAGCTTTCTTT.

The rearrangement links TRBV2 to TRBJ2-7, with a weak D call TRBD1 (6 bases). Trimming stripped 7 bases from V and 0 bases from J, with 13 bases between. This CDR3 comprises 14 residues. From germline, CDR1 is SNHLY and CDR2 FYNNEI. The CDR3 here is CASIPGALSYEQYF. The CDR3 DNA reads TGTGCCAGCATTCCAGGGGCACTCTCCTACGAGCAGTACTTC.

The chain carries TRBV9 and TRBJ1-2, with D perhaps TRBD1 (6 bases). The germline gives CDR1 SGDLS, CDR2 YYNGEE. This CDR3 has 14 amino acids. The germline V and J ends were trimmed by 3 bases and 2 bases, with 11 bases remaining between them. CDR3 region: CASSGRTENYGYTF. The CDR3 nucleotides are TGTGCCAGCAGCGGTCGGACAGAAAACTATGGCTACACCTTC.

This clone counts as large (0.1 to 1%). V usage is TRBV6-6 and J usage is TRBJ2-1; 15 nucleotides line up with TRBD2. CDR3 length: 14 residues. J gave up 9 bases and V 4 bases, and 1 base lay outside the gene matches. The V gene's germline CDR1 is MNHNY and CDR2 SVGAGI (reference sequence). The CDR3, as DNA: TGTGCCAGCAGTTCGGGACTAGCGGGGGGTGAGCAGTTCTTC. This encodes CASSSGLAGGEQFF.

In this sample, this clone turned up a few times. CDR3 sequence reads: CAWSVTRGEKLFF. The CDR3 DNA follows: TGTGCCTGGAGTGTAACCCGAGGAGAAAAACTGTTTTTT. V is TRBV30 and J is TRBJ1-4; D gene uncertain. The CDR3 totals 13 residues. The germline gives CDR1 GTSNPN, CDR2 SVGIG (reference sequence). With 0 bases removed from V and 8 bases from J, the gap between germline ends came to 10 bases. The variable domain in full, with the rest retrieved from reference TRBV30 and TRBJ1-4, is SQTIHQWPATLVQPVGSPLSLECTVEGTSNPNLYWYRQAAGRGLQLLFYSVGIGQISSEVPQNLSASRPQDRQFILSSKKLLLSDSGFYLCAWSVTRGEKLFFGSGTQLSVL.

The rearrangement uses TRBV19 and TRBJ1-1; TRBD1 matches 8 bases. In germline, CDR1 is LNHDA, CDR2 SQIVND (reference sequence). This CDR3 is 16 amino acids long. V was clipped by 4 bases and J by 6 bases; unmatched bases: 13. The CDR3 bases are TGTGCCAGTAGTACTTCCCCGGGACAGGTTTCTCCTGAAGCTTTCTTT. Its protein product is CASSTSPGQVSPEAFF.

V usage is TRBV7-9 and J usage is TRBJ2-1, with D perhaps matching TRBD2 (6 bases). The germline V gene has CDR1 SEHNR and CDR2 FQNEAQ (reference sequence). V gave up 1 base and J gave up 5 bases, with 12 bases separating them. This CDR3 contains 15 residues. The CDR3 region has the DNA TGTGCCAGCAGCTTAGAGTTAGCGGCACACAATGAGCAGTTCTTC. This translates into CASSLELAAHNEQFF. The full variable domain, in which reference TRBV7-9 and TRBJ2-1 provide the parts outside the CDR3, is DTGVSQNPRHKITKRGQNVTFRCDPISEHNRLYWYRQTLGQGPEFLTYFQNEAQLEKSRLLSDRFSAERPKGSFSTLEIQRTEQGDSAMYLCASSLELAAHNEQFFGPGTRLTVL.

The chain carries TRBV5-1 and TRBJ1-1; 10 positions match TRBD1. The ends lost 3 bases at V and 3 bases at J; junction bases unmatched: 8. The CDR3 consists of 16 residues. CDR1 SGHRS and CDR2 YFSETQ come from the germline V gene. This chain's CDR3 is CASSYSRTGGDTEAFF. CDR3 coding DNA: TGCGCCAGCAGCTATTCGAGGACAGGGGGGGACACTGAAGCTTTCTTT.